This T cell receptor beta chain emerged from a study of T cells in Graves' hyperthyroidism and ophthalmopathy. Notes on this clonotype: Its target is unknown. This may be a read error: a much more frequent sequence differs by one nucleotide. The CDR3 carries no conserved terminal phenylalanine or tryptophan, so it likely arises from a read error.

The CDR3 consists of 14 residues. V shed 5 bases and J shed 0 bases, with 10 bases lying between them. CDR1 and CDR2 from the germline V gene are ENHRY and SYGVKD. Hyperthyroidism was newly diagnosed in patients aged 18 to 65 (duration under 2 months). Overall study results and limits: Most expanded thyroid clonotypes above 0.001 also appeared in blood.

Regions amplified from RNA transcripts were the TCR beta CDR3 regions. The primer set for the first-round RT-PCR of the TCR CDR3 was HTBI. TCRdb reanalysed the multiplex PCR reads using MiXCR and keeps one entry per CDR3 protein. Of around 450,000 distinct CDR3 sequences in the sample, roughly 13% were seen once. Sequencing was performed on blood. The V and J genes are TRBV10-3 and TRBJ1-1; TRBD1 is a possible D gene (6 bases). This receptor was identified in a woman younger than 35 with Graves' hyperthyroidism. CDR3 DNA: TGTGCCATCAGTTCACAGGGCCTGAACACTGAAGCTTTCCTT. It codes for CAISSQGLNTEAFL.